Listed here is a single TCR beta chain. Its antigen is undetermined. This record belongs to a study of T cell responses to AZD1222 COVID-19 vaccine. Broader study findings: Among vaccine-associated CD4 TCRs, coverage spanned spike, with dominance at 160-218 and 743-854. Repertoires were collected only later (after the peak T cell response had occurred). The donors showed a predominance of white British ancestry and of females, with possible underestimation of clonal diversity.

Using immunoSEQ multiplex PCR, the repertoire was profiled, and TCRdb retains in-frame clones only, with some absent. Of about 120,000 clones listed, 85% to 95% are singletons. This CDR3 spans 15 amino acids. Trimming stripped 7 bases from V and 4 bases from J, with 17 bases between. The germline V gene encodes CDR1 SNHLY and CDR2 FYNNEI. Material: peripheral blood, obtained 28 days after the second AZD1222 dose. This TCR was sampled from an adult who received the AZD1222 COVID-19 vaccine. The chain is built from TRBV2 and TRBJ2-1, with D possibly being TRBD2 (5 bases). The CDR3: CASKIELVLYNEQFF. The CDR3 region has the DNA TGTGCCAGCAAGATAGAACTAGTCCTTTACAATGAGCAGTTCTTC.